The T cell receptor beta chain described here comes from a study of blood T cells in healthy people across ages. Study findings and constraints: Naive CD4+ cells and diversity were both higher in long-lived donors than in aged donors. Changes in expanded clonotypes were possibly confounded, as the CMV status of donors was unknown.

A sample-barcoded 5' primer and a J-beta primer mix were used in a second PCR of about 6 to 12 cycles. Individual samples furnished no less than 2.5 million CDR3-containing paired-end reads apiece. MiXCR, run by TCRdb on the 5' RACE reads, gives a single entry per CDR3 protein. The sample holds about 1.4 million distinct CDR3 sequences, approximately 60% seen once. Concerning this clonotype: Antigen specificity is unknown.

Germline V gives CDR1 ENHRY, CDR2 SYGVKD. Trimming cost V 1 base and J 6 bases; bases outside gene matches: 6. The CDR3 consists of 14 residues. No fewer than 7 million PBMCs went into each sample. This clonotype was obtained from a man younger than 35 in good health. Sequenced material: blood. J is TRBJ2-7 and V is TRBV10-3, with 7 bases fitting TRBD2. CDR3 loop: CAISELAGGCEQYF. The CDR3 DNA reads as TGTGCCATCAGTGAGTTAGCGGGTGGCTGCGAGCAGTACTTC.